This TCR beta chain was obtained from a study of cytomegalovirus exposure and HLA in healthy donors. Study findings and constraints: HLA restriction was apparent for most CMV-associated TCR beta chains in a later analysis.

A multiplex PCR was run with 60 Vbeta primers and 13 Jbeta primers. Profiled with immunoSEQ multiplex PCR; TCRdb holds only in-frame clones, not every one. The sample lists about 99,000 clones, 9.5% to 13% occurring once. The CDR3 consists of 14 residues. CDR1 and CDR2 (germline): SGHRS, YFSETQ. V was shortened by 0 bases and J by 8 bases, with 14 bases between the two germline ends. Note on this clone: Its antigen remains unknown.

The sample taken for sequencing was PBMCs. The chain has TRBV5-1 and TRBJ1-2; weak D call: TRBD1 (6 bases). The source of this sequence is a man in his forties in good health and CMV-seropositive. The CDR3 spells CASSLAEGQGGYTF. As DNA, the CDR3 is TGCGCCAGCAGCTTGGCCGAGGGACAAGGAGGCTACACCTTC.